This T cell receptor beta chain was obtained from a study of graft-versus-host responses after intestinal transplantation. On the study more broadly: Recipients had multivisceral, liver-intestinal, or isolated intestinal transplants.

The CDR3 totals 18 residues. V shed 0 bases, J shed 3 bases, and the junction held 7 bases outside the gene matches. Germline-derived CDR1 and CDR2 are MGHRA and YSYEKL. As to this clone: Its specificity is unknown.

Study results and limitations: With peak circulating GvH clone levels came an association with early post-transplant HvG declines. In patients with graft-donor T cell macrochimerism, allograft graft-versus-host to host-versus-graft clonal ratios were high. GvH clones turned up in recipient marrow; some had shown up first in ileum or blood.

Assay used: immunoSEQ multiplex PCR; TCRdb lists only in-frame clones, some missing. The data hold around 96,000 clones, with about 94% observed a single time. The sequence was collected from a human donor who received an intestinal transplant. This chain links TRBV4-1 with TRBJ2-1; 11 nucleotides agree with TRBD2. The input for sequencing was unstimulated CD4+ T cells sorted from spleen or lymph node cells, taken before intestinal transplant. Here the CDR3 reads CASSQDLGLAGGYNEQFF. The CDR3 DNA reads as TGCGCCAGCAGCCAAGACCTAGGACTAGCGGGTGGCTACAATGAGCAGTTCTTC.